This T cell receptor beta chain stems from a study of T-cell reconstitution after alpha-beta-depleted transplantation in children. The V gene's germline CDR1 is KGHDR and CDR2 SFDVKD. V lost 1 base, J lost 8 bases, and 10 bases lay in between. The length of the CDR3 is 14 residues. The table lists this clonotype with a few counts. What it binds is not known. A TCRbeta library incorporating unique molecular identifiers was prepared. MiXCR, applied by TCRdb to the PCR reads, yields one record per CDR3 protein. The sample contains 240,000 or so distinct CDR3 sequences, around 7.5% of which appear only once. Study-level findings and limits: It was surviving recipient T cells and thymic progenitors that gave some patients high TCRbeta diversity at day 60. Newly made T cells mostly supplied T-cell counts and diversity one year after transplant. There were reportedly several hundred expanded graft clones from which alpha-beta T cells came about two months after transplant.

The source is a male patient under 18 who had a stem cell transplant for acute lymphoblastic leukemia, so the T cells may come from the graft donor. This sequence joins TRBV24-1 and TRBJ2-2; the D gene is possibly TRBD1 (5 bases). This sample comprised PBMCs, mostly from graft donor cells, obtained 180 days after TCRalphabeta/CD19-depleted stem cell transplant. This CDR3 reads CATSDFRTTGELFF. As DNA, the CDR3 is TGTGCCACCAGTGATTTTCGGACAACAGGGGAGCTGTTTTTT.